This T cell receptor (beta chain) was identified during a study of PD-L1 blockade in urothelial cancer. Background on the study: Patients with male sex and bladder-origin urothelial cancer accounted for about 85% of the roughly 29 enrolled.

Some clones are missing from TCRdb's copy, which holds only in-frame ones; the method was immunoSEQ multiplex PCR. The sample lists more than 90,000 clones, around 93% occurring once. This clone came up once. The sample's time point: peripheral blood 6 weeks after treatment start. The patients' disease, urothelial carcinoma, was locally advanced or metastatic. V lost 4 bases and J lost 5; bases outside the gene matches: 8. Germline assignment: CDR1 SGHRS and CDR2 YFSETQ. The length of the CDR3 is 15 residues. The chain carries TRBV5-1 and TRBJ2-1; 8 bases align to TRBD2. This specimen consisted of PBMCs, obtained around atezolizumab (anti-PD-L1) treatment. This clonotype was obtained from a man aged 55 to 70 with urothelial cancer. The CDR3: CASSPRTSRDNEQFF. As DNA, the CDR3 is TGCGCCAGCAGCCCGCGGACTAGCAGGGACAATGAGCAGTTCTTC.